A single T cell receptor (beta chain) is shown here with its context. Its antigen is undetermined. The sample originates from a study of blood T cells in healthy people across ages. Study-wide results and limits: More naive CD4+ cells and higher diversity were found in long-lived than in aged donors.

Primed by a sample-barcoded 5' primer and a J-beta primer mix, a second PCR proceeded for 7 to 11 cycles. Each CDR3 protein is one row after TCRdb ran MiXCR on the 5' RACE reads. The sample consists of roughly 550,000 distinct CDR3 sequences, approximately 25% of them appearing once. V was clipped by 6 bases and J by 2 bases, with 4 bases between them. This CDR3 comprises 12 residues. CDR1 MNHEY and CDR2 SVGEGT come from the germline V gene. A further study also used this sample, focusing on T cells of mothers and their children.

Sequenced sample: blood. The chain links TRBV6-2 or TRBV6-3 to TRBJ2-2; the D is unclear. The sequence was obtained from a boy between 10 and 17 years old in good health. The CDR3 DNA is TGTGCCAGCAGGCTTAACACCGGGGAGCTGTTTTTT. It translates to CASRLNTGELFF.